This T cell receptor (beta chain) appears in the sequencing data of a study of blood T cell repertoires in COVID-19. Study-level background: Samples taken during acute and convalescent COVID-19 were collected in the United States, Italy and Spain. T cells, B-cell-depleted T cells, or PBMCs supplied cDNA or gDNA.

Study processing details: Reference gene primer amplification gave nucleated cell count estimates. Some clones are missing from TCRdb's copy, which holds only in-frame ones; the method was immunoSEQ multiplex PCR. The V and J calls and clone size are taken from that table; D and trimming were inferred from the DNA. The profile shows 150,000 to 200,000 clones, 87% of them singletons. Per the germline V gene, CDR1 is SEHNR and CDR2 is FQNEAQ (reference sequence). V was cut by 2 bases and J by 1 base, with 11 bases left in between. This CDR3 is 15 amino acids long. The rearrangement joins TRBV7-9 to TRBJ1-1, with unresolved D. This sequence originates from a human donor in a cohort sampled during active COVID-19. Sequenced input: peripheral blood. CDR3 loop: CASSLSREENTEAFF. In DNA, the CDR3 is TGTGCCAGCAGCTTAAGTCGCGAGGAGAACACTGAAGCTTTCTTT.